This T cell receptor beta chain is from a study of T cells in Graves' hyperthyroidism and ophthalmopathy. Trimming took 0 bases from V and 0 from J, leaving 12 bases between them. The CDR3 is 17 residues long. CDR1 is SGHRS and CDR2 is YFSETQ in the germline V gene. General observations from the study: Most clonotypes expanded in thyroid above 0.001 were likewise present in blood.

There are many counts of this clonotype. What it binds is not known. Amplification targeted TCR beta CDR3 regions from RNA transcripts. HTBI primers drove first-round RT-PCR of the TCR CDR3. TCRdb passed the multiplex PCR reads through MiXCR, listing each CDR3 protein once. The profile shows roughly 250,000 distinct CDR3 sequences, about 14% of them singletons. The sequence came from a woman in her thirties or forties with Graves' hyperthyroidism that later progressed to Graves' ophthalmopathy. The chain is built from TRBV5-1 and TRBJ2-2; D ambiguous. The sequencing input was blood. The chain's CDR3 is CASSLAGSTTNTGELFF. The CDR3 DNA sequence: TGCGCCAGCAGCTTGGCCGGCTCCACCACGAACACCGGGGAGCTGTTTTTT.